This TCR beta chain was identified during a study of CD8 T cell repertoires and HIV-1 epitope variants. About the research overall: Separate wells received one of Twenty-five Gag or Nef variant peptides. Controls were a CMV, EBV and flu peptide pool, Ebola AY9 negative control, and no-peptide well. 1M T cells were kept uncultured as a baseline.

The CDR3 runs 14 residues. V was trimmed by 0 bases and J by 2 bases, leaving 9 bases between them. From germline, CDR1 is SGHNT and CDR2 YYREEE (reference sequence). Comments on this clone: The antigen is not known.

The repertoire was sequenced with immunoSEQ multiplex PCR; TCRdb's copy has only in-frame clones and lacks some. Of approximately 4,000 clones listed, 68% are singletons. This TCR was recovered from a male donor with HIV. What was sequenced was cultured CD8+ T cells derived from PBMCs. The chain recombines TRBV5-4 with TRBJ2-7; no clear D gene. As DNA, the CDR3 is TGTGCCAGCAGCTTGGAGGTAGGGACCTACGAGCAGTACTTC. Translation gives CASSLEVGTYEQYF.